These 14 T cell receptor beta chains share one sample of origin, sequenced in a study of T-cell memory formation after mild COVID-19. TCRdb recomputed calls from the 5' RACE reads with MiXCR, one row per CDR3 protein. The data hold hundreds of thousands of distinct CDR3 sequences, with approximately 15% observed a single time. Source material: PBMCs or a T cell subset sorted from them (not recorded which). These receptors all stem from a man aged 18 to 30 who had mild COVID-19 (a few samples of this study predate the infection). Cell type and time point are not known.

V is TRBV4-3 and J is TRBJ1-1; D is ambiguous. The CDR3 is 17 residues long. CDR1 LGHNA and CDR2 YSLEER come from the germline V gene. V gave up 0 bases and J gave up 5 bases, with 19 bases separating them. CDR3 bases: TGCGCCAGCAGCCAAGAGGTAATCGGCCCCGCGGGTACTGAAGCTTTCTTT. As protein: CASSQEVIGPAGTEAFF.

This clonotype was detected only a few times. The chain has TRBV10-3 and TRBJ2-4; D uncertain. V was pared by 4 bases and J by 5 bases, with 9 bases between. Per the germline V gene, CDR1 is ENHRY and CDR2 is SYGVKD. This CDR3 has 13 amino acids. This CDR3 is CAISASPENIQYF. The CDR3 DNA follows: TGTGCCATCAGTGCCAGCCCCGAAAACATTCAGTACTTC.

This clonotype was counted a few times. This chain joins TRBV27 and TRBJ1-5; D unresolved. The germline V gene has CDR1 MNHEY and CDR2 SMNVEV (reference sequence). The CDR3 contains 15 residues. Between the trimmed V and J ends, which lost 0 bases and 1 base, there was a span of 7 bases. CDR3 amino acids: CASSLSGRSNQPQHF. CDR3 in DNA: TGTGCCAGCAGTTTATCGGGGAGGAGCAATCAGCCCCAGCATTTT.

This chain connects TRBV20-1 to TRBJ2-5; 7 nucleotides align to TRBD2. Per the germline V gene, CDR1 is DFQATT and CDR2 is SNEGSKA (reference sequence). The trim removed 4 bases at V and 4 bases at J, leaving 6 bases unmatched. The CDR3 runs 13 residues. The CDR3 region is CSATAGVGETQYF. CDR3 coding DNA: TGCAGTGCTACCGCGGGGGTCGGAGAGACCCAGTACTTC.

The chain combines TRBV4-2 with TRBJ2-5, with 9 bases identical to TRBD2. This CDR3 has 18 residues. V lost 1 base, J lost 4 bases, and 13 bases stayed unmatched. Germline V CDR1 and CDR2: LGHNA, YNFKEQ. The CDR3 bases are TGTGCCAGCAGCCAAGGGATTAGCGGGGGCCCCCGAGGAGAGACCCAGTACTTC. Translated: CASSQGISGGPRGETQYF.

A few counts support this clonotype. The chain uses TRBV11-2 and TRBJ2-2, with D maybe TRBD2 (6 bases). Germline V gene sequence: CDR1 SGHAT, CDR2 FQNNGV. This CDR3 spans 15 amino acids. V was cut by 2 bases and J by 3 bases, with 10 bases left in between. The CDR3 reads CASSLRRDHTGELFF. In nucleotides, the CDR3 is TGTGCCAGCAGCTTAAGGCGGGACCACACCGGGGAGCTGTTTTTT.

This clonotype was detected a few times. This chain links TRBV6-1 with TRBJ2-7, with D unclear. The CDR3 runs to 14 residues. V lost 5 bases and J 2 bases, leaving 13 bases between the germline ends. Germline V gene lookup returns CDR1 MNHNS and CDR2 SASEGT. As DNA, the CDR3 is TGTGCCAGCAGTTATGACCGGGTCGCCTACGAGCAGTACGTC. Translating gives CASSYDRVAYEQYV.

This clonotype has just a few counts. CDR3 loop: CASSQEGTGITEAFF. The CDR3, as DNA: TGCGCCAGCAGCCAAGAAGGGACAGGGATTACTGAAGCTTTCTTT. The chain is built from TRBV4-1 and TRBJ1-1, with TRBD1 matching 9 bases. Trimming removed 0 bases from V and 5 bases from J; junction bases left unmatched: 4. Per the germline V gene, CDR1 is MGHRA and CDR2 is YSYEKL. The CDR3 sequence is 15 residues long.

This chain links TRBV5-1 with TRBJ2-7, with 10 positions matching TRBD1. V dropped 4 bases and J dropped 6; count of bases not matched to a gene: 7. This CDR3 is built from 14 residues. Looked up from germline, CDR1 is SGHRS and CDR2 is YFSETQ. The CDR3 loop reads CASSLRQGATEQYV. In nucleotides, the CDR3 is TGCGCCAGCAGCCTTCGACAGGGGGCGACCGAGCAGTACGTC.

At least ten counts were recorded for this clonotype. The chain carries TRBV24-1 and TRBJ2-5, with D unclear. V lost 1 base and J 5 bases, leaving 16 bases between the germline ends. Germline CDR1 reads KGHDR; CDR2 reads SFDVKD. The CDR3 extends over 16 amino acids. In nucleotides, the CDR3 is TGTGCCACCAGTGATTTCCCAAGCCCCCATCGGGAGACCCAGTACTTC. Translating gives CATSDFPSPHRETQYF.

This clonotype has more than one count but fewer than ten. The rearrangement uses TRBV5-1 and TRBJ2-3, with TRBD2 matching over 9 bases. Per the germline V gene, CDR1 is SGHRS and CDR2 is YFSETQ. The CDR3 contains 17 residues. V shed 2 bases and J 5 bases; nucleotides not matched to a gene: 12. The DNA for the CDR3 is TGCGCCAGCAGCTTCGGGCTTGGGGCGGGGGGGCAAGATACGCAGTATTTT. Its protein product is CASSFGLGAGGQDTQYF. The full variable domain, in which reference TRBV5-1 and TRBJ2-3 provide the parts outside the CDR3, is KAGVTQTPRYLIKTRGQQVTLSCSPISGHRSVSWYQQTPGQGLQFLFEYFSETQRNKGNFPGRFSGRQFSNSRSEMNVSTLELGDSALYLCASSFGLGAGGQDTQYFGPGTRLTVL.

This sequence joins TRBV20-1 and TRBJ2-2; 10 bases fit TRBD2. V shed 5 bases, J shed 3 bases, and the junction held 9 bases outside the gene matches. The CDR3 is 16 amino acids. Germline loops: CDR1 DFQATT, CDR2 SNEGSKA (reference sequence). The CDR3 protein is CSAQALAGDYTGELFF. CDR3 nucleotide sequence: TGCAGTGCTCAAGCTCTAGCGGGGGACTACACCGGGGAGCTGTTTTTT.

This chain joins TRBV20-1 and TRBJ1-5; 7 bases agree with TRBD1. Trimming cost V 6 bases and J 4 bases; bases outside gene matches: 9. This CDR3 spans 14 amino acids. The germline V gene has CDR1 DFQATT and CDR2 SNEGSKA (reference sequence). CDR3 DNA sequence: TGCAGTGCGCAGACAGGGACGGGAAATCAGCCCCAGCATTTT. It codes for CSAQTGTGNQPQHF.

This clonotype has more than one count but fewer than ten. The CDR3 spells CASSLVGGEELFF. CDR3 DNA sequence: TGTGCCAGCAGCTTAGTAGGAGGGGAGGAGCTGTTTTTT. The V gene is TRBV7-2, the J gene TRBJ2-2; possibly TRBD2 for D (6 bases). Trimming removed 1 base from V and 10 bases from J, with 10 bases in between. The CDR3 runs 13 residues. Germline V gene lookup returns CDR1 SGHTA and CDR2 FQGNSA.